The 28 T cell receptor beta chains in this list originate from one sample, sequenced in a study of post-analysis software for immune sequencing data. Regarding the study as a whole: Four or five TRBV segments (TRBV5-6, TRBV5-1 and TRBV20-1 among them) occurred more frequently in patients than in controls.

Built from TCR beta cDNA, the libraries had unique molecular identifiers in them. MiXCR was run by TCRdb on the PCR reads, yielding one entry per CDR3 protein. The data show 650,000 to 850,000 distinct CDR3 sequences, approximately 57% seen once. No antigen has been identified for these receptors. The sample taken for sequencing was blood. These TCRs come from a girl under 18 with multiple sclerosis.

This clonotype has just a few counts. The chain has TRBV29-1 and TRBJ1-1, with no clear D. The CDR3 loop spans 11 amino acids. Deletions cut 6 bases from V and 4 bases from J, with 9 bases between. CDR1 is SQVTM and CDR2 is ANQGSEA in the germline V gene. The CDR3 here is CSVQRSTEAFF. The CDR3 coding sequence is TGCAGCGTCCAGAGGAGCACTGAAGCTTTCTTT.

The gene calls are TRBV7-3 and TRBJ2-7, with D possibly TRBD1 on 5 matching bases. Per germline, CDR1 SGHTA and CDR2 FQGTGA. The CDR3 runs to 13 residues. V lost 4 bases, J lost 6 bases, and 13 bases lay in between. CDR3 bases: TGTGCCAGCAGCTCGACAGTACGCGGCGAGCAGTACTTC. It codes for CASSSTVRGEQYF.

This clonotype has just one count. The J gene is TRBJ2-5, the V gene TRBV5-1, with 8 positions matching TRBD1. Looked up from germline, CDR1 is SGHRS and CDR2 is YFSETQ. Germline trimming cut 0 bases from V and 2 bases from J; bases unmatched to any gene: 3. This CDR3 has 15 amino acids. DNA of the CDR3: TGCGCCAGCAGCTTGGGGGACAGGCTGCAAGAGACCCAGTACTTC. Encoded protein: CASSLGDRLQETQYF.

CDR3 protein: CASSPVTGANTGELFF. The CDR3 nucleotides are TGTGCCAGCTCACCTGTGACAGGGGCCAACACCGGGGAGCTGTTTTTT. V gene TRBV18 combines with J gene TRBJ2-2, with 8 bases identical to TRBD1. Unmatched junction bases numbered 5, after V lost 3 bases and J lost 2 bases. The germline V gene has CDR1 KGHSH and CDR2 LQKENI. This CDR3 contains 16 residues.

This clonotype was observed a few times. The rearrangement uses TRBV20-1 and TRBJ2-7; 11 positions agree with TRBD2. The CDR3 is 15 amino acids. V was pared by 6 bases and J by 3 bases, with 10 bases of the junction left unmatched. From germline, CDR1 is DFQATT and CDR2 SNEGSKA (reference sequence). In DNA, the CDR3 is TGCAGTGCCGGGACTAGCGGCTTTATCGACTACGAGCAGTACTTC. The encoded protein is CSAGTSGFIDYEQYF.

The chain combines TRBV29-1 with TRBJ2-5; D possibly corresponds to TRBD2 (7 bases). Germline lookup yields CDR1 SQVTM and CDR2 ANQGSEA. The CDR3 is 15 residues long. With 3 bases removed from V and 5 bases from J, the gap between germline ends came to 19 bases. The CDR3 loop is CSVDRRGQGHETQYF. Written as DNA, the CDR3 is TGCAGCGTTGATCGGCGGGGGCAGGGCCACGAGACCCAGTACTTC.

The gene calls are TRBV20-1 and TRBJ2-3; TRBD2 is a possible D gene (6 bases). Germline V lookup: CDR1 DFQATT, CDR2 SNEGSKA (reference sequence). The length of the CDR3 is 15 residues. V was cut by 0 bases and J by 5 bases, with 15 bases left in between. The CDR3 sequence is CSAREHGGNIDTQYF. CDR3 bases: TGCAGTGCTAGAGAGCATGGGGGGAACATAGATACGCAGTATTTT.

CDR3 sequence: CSARDPRGGRSYEQYF. Written as DNA, the CDR3 is TGCAGTGCTAGAGATCCGAGGGGGGGACGCTCCTACGAGCAGTACTTC. V is TRBV20-1 and J is TRBJ2-7; the D gene is possibly TRBD2 (7 bases). V shed 0 bases and J shed 0 bases, with 15 bases lying between them. Germline assignment: CDR1 DFQATT and CDR2 SNEGSKA (reference sequence). This CDR3 contains 16 residues.

The table lists this clonotype with a few counts. The CDR3 loop is CASSLVGREGIGGYEQYF. For the CDR3, the DNA is TGTGCCAGCAGTTTAGTGGGTCGGGAGGGGATTGGGGGCTACGAGCAGTACTTC. The chain employs TRBV12-3 or TRBV12-4 and TRBJ2-5; 8 nucleotides agree with TRBD2. The end of the DNA is better explained by TRBJ2-7, so the J call may be wrong. CDR3 length equals 18 residues.

The chain is built from TRBV12-3 or TRBV12-4 and TRBJ2-5, with no clear D. The closer fit of TRBJ2-7 to the DNA end suggests the J call may be wrong. The CDR3 covers 13 residues. The chain's CDR3 is CASSLLLYDEQYF. As DNA, the CDR3 is TGTGCCAGCAGCCTCCTCCTATACGACGAGCAGTACTTC.

V gene TRBV7-9 combines with J gene TRBJ2-6, with 8 positions matching TRBD2. This CDR3 is built from 17 residues. J gave up 8 bases and V 4 bases, and 13 bases lay outside the gene matches. Germline loops: CDR1 SEHNR, CDR2 FQNEAQ (reference sequence). The CDR3 nucleotides are TGTGCCAGCAGCTCCGGGGGGGGAGGAGAGAAATCCAACGTCCTGACTTTC. Translating it yields CASSSGGGGEKSNVLTF.

The CDR3 nucleotides read TGTGCCAGCAGCTTAGCGATGGGGACCAATGAGCAGTTCTTC. Translation: CASSLAMGTNEQFF. The J gene is TRBJ2-1, the V gene TRBV7-9; D tentatively fits TRBD1 or TRBD2 (5 bases each). This CDR3 region has 14 residues. V gave up 0 bases and J gave up 6 bases, with 9 bases separating them. The germline V gene has CDR1 SEHNR and CDR2 FQNEAQ (reference sequence).

The chain is built from TRBV12-3 or TRBV12-4 and TRBJ2-1, with 7 positions matching TRBD2. The assigned J gene may be wrong: the sequence end matches TRBJ2-7 better. The CDR3 is 14 amino acids. CDR3 sequence (DNA): TGTGCCAGCAATCGCGGGAGCTCCTACAATGAGCAGTACTTC. Translation gives CASNRGSSYNEQYF.

In this sample, this clonotype turned up a few times. V is TRBV20-1 and J is TRBJ2-3; TRBD2 matches at 11 bases. This CDR3 is built from 15 residues. V shed 3 bases, J shed 5 bases, and the junction held 7 bases outside the gene matches. Germline assignment: CDR1 DFQATT and CDR2 SNEGSKA (reference sequence). The CDR3 DNA follows: TGCAGTGCTAGCCCACTAGCGGGAGTACGAGATACGCAGTATTTT. Protein: CSASPLAGVRDTQYF.

This clonotype was counted a few times. The V gene is TRBV7-2, the J gene TRBJ2-4; D remains ambiguous. Germline V gene lookup returns CDR1 SGHTA and CDR2 FQGNSA. CDR3 size: 14 residues. Trimming removed 0 bases at V and 0 bases at J, with 3 bases between. The CDR3 DNA is TGTGCCAGCAGCTTAGCCCTAGCCAAAAACATTCAGTACTTC. Its translation: CASSLALAKNIQYF.

The chain recombines TRBV6-6 with TRBJ1-2; 8 bases are shared with TRBD1. The ends lost 4 bases at V and 8 bases at J; junction bases unmatched: 9. Germline CDR1 reads MNHNY; CDR2 reads SVGAGI (reference sequence). The CDR3 is 14 residues long. CDR3 DNA: TGTGCCAGCAGTTTGGACAGGGAAGTGCAGGGCTACACCTTC. Its translation is CASSLDREVQGYTF.

The V gene is TRBV12-3 or TRBV12-4, the J gene TRBJ2-7; 12 nucleotides line up with TRBD2. Trimming removed 8 bases from V and 4 bases from J; junction bases left unmatched: 3. This CDR3 contains 13 residues. CDR3 in DNA: TGTGCCAGCCAGACTAGCGGGAGTTACGAGCAGTACTTC. Protein sequence: CASQTSGSYEQYF.

This chain joins TRBV5-1 and TRBJ2-5; TRBD2 matches 9 bases. The tail of the sequence fits TRBJ2-7 better, so the J call may be wrong. The CDR3 is 15 amino acids. The germline CDR1 and CDR2 sequences are SGHRS and YFSETQ. CDR3 sequence (DNA): TGCGCCAGCAGCGAAAGCGGGAGGCCCCACTACGAGCAGTACTTC. It is translated as CASSESGRPHYEQYF.

The V call is TRBV14, the J call TRBJ1-1; 7 bases are shared with TRBD1. CDR1 SGHDN and CDR2 FVKESK come from the germline V gene. CDR3 length equals 19 residues. Germline trimming cut 1 base from V and 1 base from J; bases unmatched to any gene: 15. This CDR3 reads CASSQAVRQGRFSNTEAFF. The CDR3 DNA reads TGTGCCAGCAGCCAAGCGGTAAGACAGGGACGCTTCTCGAACACTGAAGCTTTCTTT.

The chain carries TRBV10-1 and TRBJ2-1; 7 nucleotides align to TRBD2. The CDR3 loop spans 15 amino acids. After removal of 0 bases from V and 8 bases from J, the junction contained 7 bases not matched to a gene. Germline values: CDR1 WNHNN, CDR2 SYGVQD (reference sequence). CDR3 coding DNA: TGCGCCAGCAGTGAGTCTAGGGGAGGGGCCCATGAGCAGTTCTTC. This codes for CASSESRGGAHEQFF.

This rearrangement joins TRBV20-1 to TRBJ2-1, with D perhaps matching TRBD1 (6 bases). This CDR3 has 14 amino acids. With 2 bases removed from V and 4 bases from J, the gap between germline ends came to 12 bases. Germline assignment: CDR1 DFQATT and CDR2 SNEGSKA (reference sequence). The chain's CDR3 is CSARNLDRYNEQFF. The CDR3 DNA is TGCAGTGCTAGAAATCTAGACAGGTACAATGAGCAGTTCTTC.

This rearrangement joins TRBV11-1 to TRBJ2-3; no definite D call. Germline loops: CDR1 SGHAT, CDR2 FQDESV (reference sequence). The CDR3 is 15 residues long. V lost 5 bases and J 0 bases, leaving 12 bases between the germline ends. The CDR3 spells CASSPRTPSTDTQYF. In DNA, the CDR3 is TGTGCCAGCAGCCCCCGCACCCCGAGCACAGATACGCAGTATTTT.

A few counts support this clonotype. The chain uses TRBV29-1 and TRBJ2-5; D remains ambiguous. Germline V gives CDR1 SQVTM, CDR2 ANQGSEA. Trimming took off 3 bases at V and 5 bases at J, with 10 bases between the two ends. CDR3 length equals 12 residues. The CDR3 reads CSVDSQSETQYF. CDR3 sequence (DNA): TGCAGCGTTGACAGTCAGAGCGAGACCCAGTACTTC.

This clonotype was counted between two and nine times. The chain joins TRBV29-1 to TRBJ2-7, with D maybe TRBD1 (5 bases). Trimming left V 4 bases short and J 2 bases short, with 9 bases between. This CDR3 spans 12 amino acids. Per the germline V gene, CDR1 is SQVTM and CDR2 is ANQGSEA. CDR3 sequence reads: CSVARGTYEQYF. CDR3 bases: TGCAGCGTTGCAAGGGGCACCTACGAGCAGTACTTC.

For this clonotype: Sequence at one end of the junction differs from germline and may be a read error. The V gene is TRBV7-7, the J gene TRBJ2-3; 15 nucleotides align to TRBD2. This CDR3 spans 16 amino acids. From germline, CDR1 is SSHAT and CDR2 FNYEAQ (reference sequence). CDR3 DNA: TGTGCTAGCAGGGGACTAGCGGGAGGCAGCACAGATACGCAGTATTTT. Amino acids: CASRGLAGGSTDTQYF.

This clonotype was counted between two and nine times. V is TRBV29-1 and J is TRBJ2-5; no clear D gene. The CDR3 runs to 11 residues. Trimming stripped 7 bases from V and 5 bases from J, with 11 bases between. CDR1 is SQVTM, CDR2 ANQGSEA, per germline. In DNA, the CDR3 is TGCAGCGCCCTGAATGCGGAGACCCAGTACTTC. Its translation is CSALNAETQYF.

The V call is TRBV5-6, the J call TRBJ2-1; possibly TRBD1 for D (6 bases). The CDR3 sequence is 16 residues long. The V end lost 2 bases, the J end lost 3 bases, and 15 bases lay between the germline ends. Germline V CDR1 and CDR2: SGHDT, YYEEEE. The CDR3 loop is CASSLKTGNLYNEQFF. The CDR3 DNA reads as TGTGCCAGCAGCTTAAAAACAGGGAACCTCTACAATGAGCAGTTCTTC.

This clonotype was counted once. This chain joins TRBV19 and TRBJ1-2; a weak D match, TRBD1 (5 bases). The germline V and J ends were trimmed by 9 bases and 6 bases, with 14 bases remaining between them. Germline assignment: CDR1 LNHDA and CDR2 SQIVND (reference sequence). This CDR3 is 12 amino acids long. The CDR3: CASKRGDHGYTF. In DNA form, the CDR3 reads TGTGCCAGCAAACGGGGCGATCATGGCTACACCTTC.